This T cell receptor (beta chain) stems from a study of shared clonotypes between healthy human individuals (dated by TCRdb to the early 2020s). Regarding the research as a whole: Two women and a few men aged 18 to 49 years were included in the cohort. Between about 0.8 and 9 billion PBMCs per donor were obtained by leukapheresis. Blood TCR repertoires of about five healthy adults were deeply sequenced to estimate repertoire size and the extent of clonotype sharing between individuals. For each donor, three plates each were used for CD4 naive and CD4 memory, two plates were used for CD8 naive, and one plate was used for CD8 memory. Libraries were prepared and TCR repertoires were sequenced by different laboratories using diverse techniques, in order to increase sequencing depth and limit assay-specific biases.

Using the deep immunoSEQ assay, multiplex PCR amplified TCR CDR3 regions from genomic DNA. For each cell subset, the extracted genomic DNA was distributed evenly across all wells of several immunoSEQ 96-well plates, and each plate served as one replicate. For sorted subsets, about 210 ng of genomic DNA, equivalent to 30,000 or so T cell genomes, went into each replicate PCR. The purified libraries were quantified using a Qubit 3.0 fluorometer, sized with a Bioanalyzer 2100, and then quantified again using the KAPA Library Quantification kit. Each immunoSEQ 96-well plate was sequenced on its own single-read 150-cycle Illumina NextSeq 550 flow cell. The published analysis was carried out like this. Because the immunoSEQ output included only junctional sequences and no quality scores, the filtering could not be the same as the filtering used for full-length reads. Sequences were annotated with PyIR, a Python wrapper for IgBLAST v1.9, using IMGT germline references to assign V/J genes and CDR3. Reads with weak V/J assignments (E-value above 1e-6), missing CDR3, stop codons, out-of-frame junctions, or ambiguous translated residues were removed. V3J clonotypes were defined as sequences sharing the same inferred V gene, J gene, and CDR3 amino acid sequence. The percentage overlap between two repertoires was calculated by dividing the number of shared unique clonotypes by the size of the smaller repertoire. Three approaches were used to assess repertoire richness: RTK rarefaction, the Chao1 estimator, and Recon v2.1 estimates of unobserved clonotypes. For all TCRbeta clonotypes obtained by the gDNA method from four donors, generation probabilities were computed with OLGA. Sourced from immuneACCESS, this table was stored by TCRdb with only in-frame sequences that have V and J called. A share of the clones is absent; for the studies checked, an unresolved V gene accounts for under half, and the remainder has no known explanation. The V and J calls and clone size come from that table; D and trimming were worked out from the DNA. The sample table lists around 2.5 million clones, 93% of them with a count of one. The ten largest make up 0.36% of the sample.

Regarding this clone: Its antigen has not been determined. Base qualities are not at hand, and no much larger clone is one base apart.

Points the paper makes about the study in general: Clonotypes shared by all four sorted-subset donors showed higher generation probabilities than non-shared clonotypes. Across four donors, about 4.5% of naive CD4, around 3.5% of naive CD8, 2.3% of memory CD4, and 0.4% to 0.45% of memory CD8 clonotypes were shared. Because the study included a small number of donors, the genetic and exposure-history diversity represented was limited. Larger estimated clonotype richness was generally found for naive subsets than for memory subsets. Even with the large sequencing depth, rarefaction of the sorted-subset datasets indicated that sequencing was incomplete. Sampling was restricted to blood, and TCR repertoires in tissues likely differ from the TCR repertoires found in blood. Pairwise subsampling indicated that sequencing depth was expected to affect the degree of clonotype sharing among donors.

The junction shows trimming of 4 bases on V and 3 bases on J, and the gene matches do not reach 9 bases of it. Reading from cysteine to phenylalanine, the CDR3 counts 15 amino acids. CDR3 DNA only is kept here, 45 bases in frame from base 1. The germline V gene encodes CDR1 SGHNT and CDR2 YYREEE (reference sequence). The donors were healthy, HIV-negative adults with no recently reported acute infections or vaccinations. Every donor was a Caucasian adult living in Nashville, Tennessee, USA. CD4+ T cells were enriched by magnetic negative selection; naive cells were then positively selected on CD45RA, and the negative fraction formed the memory subset. Blood was obtained by leukapheresis, after which PBMCs were separated by Ficoll-Histopaque density gradient centrifugation and cryopreserved in liquid nitrogen vapor phase. Analytical flow cytometry was used to check the purity and quantity of each magnetically sorted T cell population. Each sorted fraction had its genomic DNA isolated and then quantified by UV absorbance on a Nanodrop 2000c.

The origin of this receptor is a man aged 18 to 30 in good health. Some clones in this sample may be carry-over from other donors' samples. The sample taken for sequencing was naive CD4+ T cells from PBMCs. The cell subset or site label, read with the paper, signifies: CD45RA+ positively selected. This sequence uses TRBV5-4 and TRBJ1-2, and 7 junctional nucleotides match TRBD1. The nucleotide sequence is given as TGTGCCAGCAGCCGGCTCACAGGGGTGCACTATGGCTACACCTTC. Protein translation: CASSRLTGVHYGYTF.